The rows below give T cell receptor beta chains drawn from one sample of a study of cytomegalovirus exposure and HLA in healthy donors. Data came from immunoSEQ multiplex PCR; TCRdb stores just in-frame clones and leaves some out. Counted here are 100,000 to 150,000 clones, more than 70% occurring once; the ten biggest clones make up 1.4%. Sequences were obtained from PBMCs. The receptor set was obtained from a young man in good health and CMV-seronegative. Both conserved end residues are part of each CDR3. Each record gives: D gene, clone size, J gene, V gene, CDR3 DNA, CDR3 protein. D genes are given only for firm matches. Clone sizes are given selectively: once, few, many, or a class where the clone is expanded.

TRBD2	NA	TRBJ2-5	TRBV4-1	TGCGCCAGCAGCCAAGTCACTAGCGGCCCCCGGCGAGAGACCCAGTACTTC	CASSQVTSGPRRETQYF
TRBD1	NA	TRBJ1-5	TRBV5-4	TGTGCCAGCAGCTTACAGGGGGCTGCTCAGCCCCAGCATTTT	CASSLQGAAQPQHF
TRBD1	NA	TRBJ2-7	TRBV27	TGTGCCAGCGCTCAGGGGACAGACTCCTCCTACGAGCAGTACTTC	CASAQGTDSSYEQYF
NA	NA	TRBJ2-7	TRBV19	TGTGCCAGTAGTATTACAGGGTCTGGCTACGAGCAGTACTTC	CASSITGSGYEQYF
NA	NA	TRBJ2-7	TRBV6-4	TGTGCCAGCAGCCAAGGGACTTCCTCGGAGCAGTACTTC	CASSQGTSSEQYF
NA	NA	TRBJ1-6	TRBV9	TGTGCCAGCAGCGTGGGGACATCGGGCCATTCACCCCTCCACTTT	CASSVGTSGHSPLHF
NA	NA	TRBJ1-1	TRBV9	TGTGCCAGCAGCTGGACGGGGAATTTGAACACTGAAGCTTTCTTT	CASSWTGNLNTEAFF
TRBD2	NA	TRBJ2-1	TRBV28	TGTGCCAGCAGTTTATCGGTAGCGGGAGGTGCAGGCCATGAGCAGTTCTTC	CASSLSVAGGAGHEQFF
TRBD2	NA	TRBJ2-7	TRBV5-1	TGCGCCAGCAGCTCGGGACTAGTTTACGAGCAGTACTTC	CASSSGLVYEQYF
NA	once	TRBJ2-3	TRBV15	TGTGCCACCAGCAGGGGGACTGAGGGTACAGATACGCAGTATTTT	CATSRGTEGTDTQYF
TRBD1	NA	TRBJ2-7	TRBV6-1	TGTGCCAGCAGTGCTTCCCCCGGGACAGGGGCGACCTACGAGCAGTACTTC	CASSASPGTGATYEQYF
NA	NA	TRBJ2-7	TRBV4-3	TGCGCCAGCAGCCATGTCAACGCAGGGCTTTCCGAGCAGTACTTC	CASSHVNAGLSEQYF
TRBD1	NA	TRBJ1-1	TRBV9	TGTGCCAGCAGCGGACAGGGTCGGGGCACTGAAGCTTTCTTT	CASSGQGRGTEAFF
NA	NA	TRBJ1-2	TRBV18	TGTGCCAGCGGGACCCTCCAACGGGGGGGCTACACCTTC	CASGTLQRGGYTF
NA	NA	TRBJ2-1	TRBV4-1	TGCGCCAGCAGCCATTCCGGGAGTCTATGGTTCTTC	CASSHSGSLWFF
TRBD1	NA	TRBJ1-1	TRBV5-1	TGCGCCAGCAGCCCAGCTGCGGGACAGGGAAACACTGAAGCTTTCTTT	CASSPAAGQGNTEAFF
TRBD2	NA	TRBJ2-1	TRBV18	TGTGCCAGCTCACCATTCCCCCCGCGGCTAGCGGGAGTCGATGAGCAGTTCTTC	CASSPFPPRLAGVDEQFF
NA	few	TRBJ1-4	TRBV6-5	TGTGCCAGCAGTTCCAGGGGTGAAAAACTGTTTTTT	CASSSRGEKLFF
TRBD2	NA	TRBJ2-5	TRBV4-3	TGCGCCAGCAGCCAAGTTATAGTAGGGTTTAGCGGGACTTCAGAGACCCAGTACTTC	CASSQVIVGFSGTSETQYF
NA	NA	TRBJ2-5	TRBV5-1	TGCGCCAGCAGCTTGGAAGGGGATCAAGAGACCCAGTACTTC	CASSLEGDQETQYF
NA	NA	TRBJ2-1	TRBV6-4	TGTGCCAGCAGTGACGGAGTAAATGAGCAGTTCTTC	CASSDGVNEQFF
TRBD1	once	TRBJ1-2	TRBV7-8	TGTGCCAGCAGCTTAGCCCCAGGGGGGTTGGAAGGCTACACCTTC	CASSLAPGGLEGYTF
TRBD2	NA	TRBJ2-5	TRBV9	TGTGCCAGCAGCGTACTTAGCGGGTACCAAGAGACCCAGTACTTC	CASSVLSGYQETQYF
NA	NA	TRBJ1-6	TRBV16	TGTGCCAGCAGCCAAGACAGGAGCTCCTATAATTCACCCCTCCACTTT	CASSQDRSSYNSPLHF
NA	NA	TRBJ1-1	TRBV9	TGTGCCAGCAGCGTAGTTCGGGGAGGGACTGAAGCTTTCTTT	CASSVVRGGTEAFF
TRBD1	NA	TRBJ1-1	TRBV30	TGTGCCTGGAATCCCCGGGACAGGGGGAGAACTGAAGCTTTCTTT	CAWNPRDRGRTEAFF
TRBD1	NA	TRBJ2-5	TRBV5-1	TGCGCCAGCAGCTCGACTGACAGGGCGGTGGAGACCCAGTACTTC	CASSSTDRAVETQYF
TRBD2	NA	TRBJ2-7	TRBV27	TGTGCCAGCAGTTTATCGTTGGCTAGCGGGAACTACGAGCAGTACTTC	CASSLSLASGNYEQYF
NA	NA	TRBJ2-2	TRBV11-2	TGTGCCAGCAGCTCGGGGGACAGCAACACCGGGGAGCTGTTTTTT	CASSSGDSNTGELFF
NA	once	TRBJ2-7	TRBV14	TGTGCCAGCAGCCAAGCCGGGACGAGGAGGGACGAGCAGTACTTC	CASSQAGTRRDEQYF
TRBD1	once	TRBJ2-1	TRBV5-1	TGCGCCAGCAGCTTGACAGGGGACTCCTACAATGAGCAGTTCTTC	CASSLTGDSYNEQFF
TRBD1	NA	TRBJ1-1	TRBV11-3	TGTGCCAGCAGCCAAAGGACAGGGGGCATCGACACTGAAGCTTTCTTT	CASSQRTGGIDTEAFF
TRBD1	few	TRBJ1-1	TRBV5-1	TGCGCCAGCAGCTACCCGGACAGGGGGAACACTGAAGCTTTCTTT	CASSYPDRGNTEAFF
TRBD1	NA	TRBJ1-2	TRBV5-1	TGCGCCAGCAGCCCGCCAGGGGGCACGGGGGCTAACTATGGCTACACCTTC	CASSPPGGTGANYGYTF
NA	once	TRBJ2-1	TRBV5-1	TGCGCCAGCAGCTTGACAGATACCTACAATGAGCAGTTCTTC	CASSLTDTYNEQFF
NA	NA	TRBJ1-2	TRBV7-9	TGTGCCAGCAGCTTAGGATCTATTGGCTACACCTTC	CASSLGSIGYTF
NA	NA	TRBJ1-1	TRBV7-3	TGTGCCAGCAGCTTAACAGCGTTGAACACTGAAGCTTTCTTT	CASSLTALNTEAFF
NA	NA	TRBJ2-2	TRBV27	TGTGCCAGCAGTTTGGGCCCGGCCGGGGAGCTGTTTTTT	CASSLGPAGELFF
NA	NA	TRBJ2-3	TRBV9	TGTGCCAGCAGCGTAGTCGGGGTTCCTAGCACAGATACGCAGTATTTT	CASSVVGVPSTDTQYF
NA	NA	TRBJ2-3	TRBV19	TGTGCCAGTGGGGCCCAAGGGACAGATACGCAGTATTTT	CASGAQGTDTQYF
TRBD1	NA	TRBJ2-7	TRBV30	TGTGCCTGGAGTCCGGGACAGGGTACCGAGCAGTACTTC	CAWSPGQGTEQYF
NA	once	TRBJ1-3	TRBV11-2	TGTGCCAGCAGCCCTACAGGTTCAAACACCATATATTTT	CASSPTGSNTIYF
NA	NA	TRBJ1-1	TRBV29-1	TGCAGCGTTGAGGCCAGGGTATATGAAGCTTTCTTT	CSVEARVYEAFF
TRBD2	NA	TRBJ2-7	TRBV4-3	TGCGCCAGCAGCCGGGCGGGAGGGGAAGAGCAGTACTTC	CASSRAGGEEQYF
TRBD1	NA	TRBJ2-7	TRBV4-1	TGCGCCAGCAGCCCCCTAAAAGGGGGACAGGGCGAGCAGTACTTC	CASSPLKGGQGEQYF
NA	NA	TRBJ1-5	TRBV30	TGTGCCTGGAGTAGTGCCACAAGAGGGCAGCCCCAGCATTTT	CAWSSATRGQPQHF
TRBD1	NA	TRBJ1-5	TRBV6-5	TGTGCCAGCAGTTACACAGGGGACCAGCCCCAGCATTTT	CASSYTGDQPQHF
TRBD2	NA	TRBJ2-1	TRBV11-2	TGTGCCAGCAGCCCCGGCGCGGGAGGGGTGTACAATGAGCAGTTCTTC	CASSPGAGGVYNEQFF
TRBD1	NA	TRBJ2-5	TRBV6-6	TGTGCCAGCAGTTACTCCCGGAACAGGGGGCGAGAGACCCAGTACTTC	CASSYSRNRGRETQYF